Listed here are 30 T cell receptor beta chains from one sample, sequenced in a study of T cell responses to AZD1222 COVID-19 vaccine. Clones were sequenced by immunoSEQ multiplex PCR, and TCRdb holds only the in-frame ones, with some missing. Counted here are 130,000 to 150,000 clones, 88% occurring once; the ten biggest clones make up around 15%. The specimen was peripheral blood, collected on day 0 of AZD1222 vaccination. These receptors originate from an adult in good health.

The chain employs TRBV5-8 and TRBJ1-5; 8 nucleotides match TRBD1. CDR1 and CDR2 from the germline V gene are SGHTS and YDEGEE. This CDR3 spans 18 amino acids. V shed 3 bases and J 0 bases; nucleotides not matched to a gene: 11. This CDR3 is CASSSALQGAFSNQPQHF. The CDR3 DNA reads TGTGCCAGCAGCTCGGCACTTCAGGGGGCCTTTAGCAATCAGCCCCAGCATTTT.

The chain is built from TRBV6-5 and TRBJ2-7; 11 bases line up with TRBD1. Germline V gene sequence: CDR1 MNHEY, CDR2 SVGAGI. With 2 bases clipped from V and 2 bases from J, the junction kept 5 bases outside the gene matches. The length of the CDR3 is 16 residues. CDR3 in DNA: TGTGCCAGCAGTTACGATCGGACAGGGGGCCCCTACGAGCAGTACTTC. Translating gives CASSYDRTGGPYEQYF.

V gene TRBV3-1 (or the pseudogene TRBV3-2) combines with J gene TRBJ2-1; 8 bases match TRBD2. CDR3 size: 15 residues. Germline assignment: CDR1 LGHDT and CDR2 YNNKEL (reference sequence). Trimming took 1 base from V and 3 from J; bases not matched to a gene: 2. In DNA form, the CDR3 reads TGTGCCAGCAGCCAAGGGACTAGCAGCTACAATGAGCAGTTCTTC. It specifies CASSQGTSSYNEQFF.

Only one count was recorded for this clone. This chain links TRBV7-8 with TRBJ1-1; 7 bases line up with TRBD1. The length of the CDR3 is 13 residues. The trim removed 4 bases at V and 6 bases at J, leaving 5 bases unmatched. Germline values: CDR1 SGHVS, CDR2 FQNEAQ. The CDR3 region is CASSSTGEAEAFF. DNA of the CDR3: TGTGCCAGCAGCTCTACAGGGGAGGCTGAAGCTTTCTTT.

CDR3 sequence: CASSQSDRVRYGYTF. CDR3 coding DNA: TGTGCCAGCAGCCAGTCGGACAGGGTCAGGTATGGCTACACCTTC. The chain employs TRBV3-1 (or the pseudogene TRBV3-2) and TRBJ1-2; 8 nucleotides agree with TRBD1. V trimming: 3 bases; J trimming: 5 bases; junction bases outside the gene matches: 8. The germline V gene has CDR1 LGHDT and CDR2 YNNKEL (reference sequence). CDR3 length equals 15 residues.

The chain carries TRBV10-1 and TRBJ1-5; the D is unclear. The V and J ends lost 2 bases and 5 bases respectively, with 13 bases between them. Germline-derived CDR1 and CDR2 are WNHNN and SYGVQD (reference sequence). The CDR3 sequence is 15 residues long. The CDR3 loop is CASSETASMDQPQHF. The CDR3 DNA sequence: TGCGCCAGCAGTGAGACTGCGTCCATGGATCAGCCCCAGCATTTT.

CDR3 residues: CAIRQDTEAFF. For the CDR3, the DNA is TGTGCCATCAGACAGGACACTGAAGCTTTCTTT. J is TRBJ1-1 and V is TRBV10-3, with a tentative D call TRBD1 (5 bases). This CDR3 is 11 amino acids long. CDR1 is ENHRY and CDR2 is SYGVKD in the germline V gene. Trimming took off 6 bases at V and 3 bases at J, with 5 bases between the two ends.

The rearrangement joins TRBV2 to TRBJ1-1; no clear D. The V gene's germline CDR1 is SNHLY and CDR2 FYNNEI. Between the trimmed V and J ends, which lost 2 bases and 3 bases, there was a span of 7 bases. The CDR3 sequence is 13 residues long. The CDR3 loop is CASSEQVYTEAFF. As DNA, the CDR3 is TGTGCCAGCAGTGAACAGGTCTACACTGAAGCTTTCTTT.

The chain links TRBV5-1 to TRBJ1-2; D is unresolved. The germline CDR1 and CDR2 sequences are SGHRS and YFSETQ. CDR3 length: 14 residues. The V gene lost 4 bases and the J gene lost 5 bases, with 15 bases spanning the gap. CDR3 nucleotides: TGCGCCAGCAGCGACCTCCGGGCTACGTATGGCTACACCTTC. Translated: CASSDLRATYGYTF.

This sequence joins TRBV30 and TRBJ2-3; TRBD1 is a possible D gene (6 bases). This CDR3 has 14 amino acids. The V gene lost 1 base and the J gene lost 2 bases, with 10 bases spanning the gap. Per the germline V gene, CDR1 is GTSNPN and CDR2 is SVGIG (reference sequence). CDR3 nucleotide sequence: TGTGCCTGGAGTGCCAACAGGGACACAGATACGCAGTATTTT. This codes for CAWSANRDTDTQYF.

V gene TRBV7-9 combines with J gene TRBJ1-1; D call uncertain. This CDR3 contains 15 residues. Germline assignment: CDR1 SEHNR and CDR2 FQNEAQ (reference sequence). Trimming took 1 base from V and 4 from J, leaving 13 bases between them. The CDR3, as DNA: TGTGCCAGCAGCTTAGGGTCAAGGCTTGTCACTGAAGCTTTCTTT. It translates to CASSLGSRLVTEAFF.

The J gene is TRBJ1-1, the V gene TRBV7-6; D is ambiguous. Trimming took 3 bases from V and 1 from J, leaving 6 bases between them. CDR3 size: 13 residues. Germline V CDR1 and CDR2: SGHVS, FNYEAQ. The CDR3 DNA follows: TGTGCCAGCAGCTTTTCAGGGAACACTGAAGCTTTCTTT. Its translation: CASSFSGNTEAFF. The whole variable domain, filled in from reference TRBV7-6 and TRBJ1-1, reads GAGVSQSPRYKVTKRGQDVALRCDPISGHVSLYWYRQALGQGPEFLTYFNYEAQQDKSGLPNDRFSAERPEGSISTLTIQRTEQRDSAMYRCASSFSGNTEAFFGQGTRLTVV.

The chain employs TRBV5-5 and TRBJ2-6; TRBD1 agrees at 9 bases. There are 18 residues in the CDR3. V shed 4 bases and J 1 base; nucleotides not matched to a gene: 9. Germline CDR1 is SGHKS and CDR2 is YYEKEE (reference sequence). CDR3 DNA: TGTGCCAGCAGCCTGCAACCGGGACAGGGTTCTGGGGCCAACGTCCTGACTTTC. Protein: CASSLQPGQGSGANVLTF.

V is TRBV6-4 and J is TRBJ1-1, with D unclear. Deletions cut 0 bases from V and 4 bases from J, with 9 bases between. CDR3 length: 14 amino acids. CDR1 and CDR2 from the germline V gene are MRHNA and SNTAGT. The DNA of the CDR3 is TGTGCCAGCAGTGACTCGTGGCGGTCCACTGAAGCTTTCTTT. This gives the protein CASSDSWRSTEAFF.

The chain is built from TRBV4-2 and TRBJ2-7; tentatively, D is TRBD2 (6 bases). Germline CDR1 LGHNA, CDR2 YNFKEQ. This CDR3 has 15 residues. Trimming removed 1 base at V and 3 bases at J, with 13 bases between. The CDR3, as DNA: TGTGCCAGCAGCCAAGGAAGTGGGGAGGTCTACGAGCAGTACTTC. Translating it yields CASSQGSGEVYEQYF.

The CDR3 DNA reads TGTGCCAGCACAACCTTTAACAGGGGGAGGTACGAGCAGTACTTC. It specifies CASTTFNRGRYEQYF. This chain uses TRBV28 with TRBJ2-7; 8 bases map to TRBD1. The CDR3 has 15 amino acids. Germline V CDR1 and CDR2: MDHEN, SYDVKM. V dropped 7 bases and J dropped 4; count of bases not matched to a gene: 12.

The rearrangement joins TRBV5-8 to TRBJ2-3; 10 bases match TRBD1. With V trimmed by 2 bases and J by 7 bases, 4 bases remained unmatched. The germline CDR1 and CDR2 sequences are SGHTS and YDEGEE. The CDR3 is made up of 14 amino acids. Here the CDR3 reads CASSLGQGGNTQYF. The CDR3 bases are TGTGCCAGCAGCTTAGGACAGGGGGGGAATACGCAGTATTTT.

This sequence joins TRBV7-9 and TRBJ1-4, with TRBD1 as a possible D gene (5 bases). Germline V gives CDR1 SEHNR, CDR2 FQNEAQ (reference sequence). V was clipped by 1 base and J by 6 bases, with 9 bases between them. This CDR3 contains 14 residues. The CDR3 DNA is TGTGCCAGCAGCTTAGTGCAGGGATATGAAAAACTGTTTTTT. This encodes CASSLVQGYEKLFF.

This rearrangement joins TRBV30 to TRBJ1-2, with TRBD1 matching over 7 bases. This CDR3 is 16 amino acids long. CDR1 and CDR2 from the germline V gene are GTSNPN and SVGIG (reference sequence). J was trimmed by 6 bases and V by 4 bases; bases with no gene match: 17. The CDR3: CAWNRVLTDRANGYTF. CDR3 sequence (DNA): TGTGCCTGGAATAGGGTCCTCACCGACAGGGCCAATGGCTACACCTTC.

The V and J genes are TRBV5-1 and TRBJ1-3; D is uncertain. The CDR3 sequence is 14 residues long. The V gene lost 0 bases and the J gene lost 3 bases, with 7 bases spanning the gap. Germline V gene lookup returns CDR1 SGHRS and CDR2 YFSETQ. The CDR3 DNA reads as TGCGCCAGCAGCTTGGAGGGTGGTGGAAACACCATATATTTT. This translates into CASSLEGGGNTIYF.

The chain employs TRBV5-1 and TRBJ1-6, with D unclear. The V end lost 0 bases, the J end lost 0 bases, and 7 bases lay between the germline ends. CDR3 length equals 16 residues. Germline V gives CDR1 SGHRS, CDR2 YFSETQ. CDR3 coding DNA: TGCGCCAGCAGCTTGGATGGCCCCTCCTATAATTCACCCCTCCACTTT. It codes for CASSLDGPSYNSPLHF.

This chain joins TRBV14 and TRBJ2-3, with D tentatively TRBD1 (5 bases). The CDR3 covers 18 residues. Germline V CDR1 and CDR2: SGHDN, FVKESK. The V and J ends lost 2 bases and 5 bases respectively, with 23 bases between them. The CDR3 region is CASSQHSKAKPREDTQYF. The DNA for the CDR3 is TGTGCCAGCAGCCAACATTCGAAAGCCAAACCCAGGGAAGATACGCAGTATTTT.

The chain recombines TRBV7-8 with TRBJ1-2, with no clear D. The CDR3 has 15 amino acids. Germline lookup yields CDR1 SGHVS and CDR2 FQNEAQ. Trimming pared 4 bases from V and 4 bases from J, leaving 16 bases between. Here the CDR3 DNA reads TGTGCCAGCAGCTCGCTAGGTCCAACCATCTATGGCTACACCTTC. Translation: CASSSLGPTIYGYTF.

The V gene is TRBV14, the J gene TRBJ1-2, with 8 bases aligning to TRBD1. The J segment lost 8 bases and the V segment lost 4 bases, leaving 6 bases of the junction unmatched. This CDR3 has 13 amino acids. Per germline, CDR1 SGHDN and CDR2 FVKESK. This chain's CDR3 is CASSRDRTSGYTF. In DNA form, the CDR3 reads TGTGCCAGCAGCCGGGACAGGACATCAGGCTACACCTTC.

V usage is TRBV5-4 and J usage is TRBJ1-4; D unresolved. Germline loops: CDR1 SGHNT, CDR2 YYREEE (reference sequence). Trimming took 2 bases from V and 4 from J, leaving 6 bases between them. The CDR3 runs to 13 residues. DNA of the CDR3: TGTGCCAGCAGCTTCGACCTTAATGAAAAACTGTTTTTT. The encoded protein is CASSFDLNEKLFF.

The chain employs TRBV6-5 and TRBJ1-2; no definite D call. The germline V gene encodes CDR1 MNHEY and CDR2 SVGAGI. The CDR3 extends over 15 amino acids. Trimming pared 2 bases from V and 8 bases from J, leaving 18 bases between. CDR3 sequence reads: CASSYVKGRTYGYTF. The CDR3 nucleotides are TGTGCCAGCAGTTACGTGAAGGGTCGTACCTACGGCTACACCTTC.

This clone has only one observation. The V gene is TRBV5-5, the J gene TRBJ2-2; D possibly matches TRBD1 or TRBD2 (5 bases each). CDR1 SGHKS and CDR2 YYEKEE come from the germline V gene (reference sequence). This CDR3 comprises 13 residues. Trimming stripped 4 bases from V and 5 bases from J, with 9 bases between. Written as DNA, the CDR3 is TGTGCCAGCAGCCCGTGGGGGACCGGGGAGCTGTTTTTT. The encoded protein is CASSPWGTGELFF.

This rearrangement joins TRBV5-4 to TRBJ2-2; 7 bases match TRBD2. CDR1 and CDR2 from the germline V gene are SGHNT and YYREEE (reference sequence). This CDR3 region has 16 residues. The junction had 5 bases not matched to a gene; V was cut back by 2 bases and J by 1 base. CDR3 coding DNA: TGTGCCAGCAGCTTTAACAGCGGGGTGAACACCGGGGAGCTGTTTTTT. Encoded protein: CASSFNSGVNTGELFF.

J is TRBJ1-2 and V is TRBV18, with 8 positions matching TRBD1. The CDR3 runs to 15 residues. Trimming cost V 2 bases and J 3 bases; bases outside gene matches: 5. CDR1 is KGHSH, CDR2 LQKENI, per germline. The CDR3: CASSPMDREHYGYTF. The DNA of the CDR3 is TGTGCCAGCTCACCAATGGACAGGGAACACTATGGCTACACCTTC.

J is TRBJ2-3 and V is TRBV7-3, with 7 positions matching TRBD1. The CDR3 has 15 residues. The trim removed 5 bases at V and 1 base at J, leaving 6 bases unmatched. In germline, CDR1 is SGHTA, CDR2 FQGTGA. The CDR3 spells CASSRQGSGTDTQYF. The CDR3 DNA sequence: TGTGCCAGCAGCCGACAGGGATCGGGCACAGATACGCAGTATTTT.